This T cell receptor (beta chain) was profiled in a study of CD8+CD57+ T cells in acquired aplastic anemia. The CDR3 has 16 residues. Trimming cost V 0 bases and J 3 bases; bases outside gene matches: 4. The germline gives CDR1 MGHRA, CDR2 YSYEKL. It was patients with CD8+CD57+ cell expansion by flow cytometry who were chosen for sequencing. Investigators profiled TCR beta VDJ and CDR3 from genomic DNA template. TCRdb re-analysed the reads in MiXCR, keeping a single row per CDR3 protein. The sample consists of 150,000 to 160,000 distinct CDR3 sequences, roughly 54% of them appearing once. This TCR came from a human donor with aplastic anemia. Sequenced sample: sorted CD4+, CD8+, or CD8+CD57+ T cells (not recorded which) from PBMCs. The chain is built from TRBV4-1 and TRBJ1-5, with 8 bases matching TRBD1. CDR3 region: CASSQDDRGPNQPQHF. The CDR3 nucleotides are TGCGCCAGCAGCCAAGACGACAGGGGCCCCAATCAGCCCCAGCATTTT.